These 15 T cell receptor beta chains originate from one sample sequenced in a study of blood T cell repertoires in COVID-19. The method was immunoSEQ multiplex PCR; TCRdb's version includes in-frame clones alone and lacks a portion of them. The sample holds 75,000 to 90,000 clones, roughly 80% seen once. The source material was peripheral blood. The receptors here all came from a woman in her 70s with acute or convalescent COVID-19.

V is TRBV4-2 and J is TRBJ1-1; no reliable D call. The CDR3 has 14 amino acids. Germline CDR1 LGHNA, CDR2 YNFKEQ. Trimming took 2 bases from V and 3 from J, leaving 10 bases between them. Written as DNA, the CDR3 is TGTGCCAGCAGCCAACCACTCCAGGACACTGAAGCTTTCTTT. This gives the protein CASSQPLQDTEAFF.

The V gene is TRBV18, the J gene TRBJ2-1; D possibly corresponds to TRBD2 (6 bases). V lost 3 bases and J 5 bases, leaving 17 bases between the germline ends. The CDR3 covers 16 residues. Germline CDR1 KGHSH, CDR2 LQKENI. The CDR3 sequence is CASSPQSGLNHNEQFF. Written as DNA, the CDR3 is TGTGCCAGCTCACCCCAGTCGGGACTCAACCACAATGAGCAGTTCTTC.

The genes are TRBV29-1 and TRBJ1-2; the D is unclear. The CDR3 extends over 12 amino acids. Looked up from germline, CDR1 is SQVTM and CDR2 is ANQGSEA. The V end lost 3 bases, the J end lost 2 bases, and 7 bases lay between the germline ends. DNA for the CDR3: TGCAGCGTTGAGCTGGGCAACTATGGCTACACCTTC. Protein: CSVELGNYGYTF.

The V call is TRBV7-9, the J call TRBJ1-1, with D tentatively TRBD1 (6 bases). Germline V gives CDR1 SEHNR, CDR2 FQNEAQ (reference sequence). Trimming removed 7 bases at V and 3 bases at J, with 15 bases between. The CDR3 is made up of 14 amino acids. CDR3 residues: CASTSVGGHTEAFF. CDR3 in DNA: TGTGCCAGCACCTCGGTAGGGGGTCACACTGAAGCTTTCTTT. The full variable domain, completed using reference TRBV7-9 and TRBJ1-1, is DTGVSQNPRHKITKRGQNVTFRCDPISEHNRLYWYRQTLGQGPEFLTYFQNEAQLEKSRLLSDRFSAERPKGSFSTLEIQRTEQGDSAMYLCASTSVGGHTEAFFGQGTRLTVV.

This clone appeared a few times. The rearrangement uses TRBV7-3 and TRBJ2-3; D call uncertain. V lost 5 bases, J lost 0 bases, and 3 bases lay in between. From germline, CDR1 is SGHTA and CDR2 FQGTGA. The CDR3 length is 12 residues. The CDR3 region is CASSPSTDTQYF. The CDR3 nucleotides read TGTGCCAGCAGCCCTAGCACAGATACGCAGTATTTT.

The rearrangement uses TRBV6-5 and TRBJ2-3; 10 positions agree with TRBD1. From germline, CDR1 is MNHEY and CDR2 SVGAGI. Trimming took 8 bases from V and 3 from J; bases not matched to a gene: 8. This CDR3 has 15 amino acids. The CDR3 here is CASHLGQGSTDTQYF. The DNA of the CDR3 is TGTGCCAGCCACCTGGGACAGGGGAGTACAGATACGCAGTATTTT.

The chain joins TRBV4-3 to TRBJ2-7, with 9 positions matching TRBD1. Looked up from germline, CDR1 is LGHNA and CDR2 is YSLEER. Trimming cost V 3 bases and J 3 bases; bases outside gene matches: 3. This CDR3 comprises 14 residues. Here the CDR3 DNA reads TGCGCCAGCAGCCATGAGACAGGGGGCTACGAGCAGTACTTC. This encodes CASSHETGGYEQYF.

Note on this clone: A read error may produce the germline difference seen at one junction end. The chain combines TRBV14 with TRBJ2-1, with a weak D call TRBD2 (6 bases). This CDR3 is built from 14 residues. Germline loops: CDR1 SGHDN, CDR2 FVKESK. The CDR3 spells CVSSRRDSLNEQFF. The DNA for the CDR3 is TGTGTCAGCAGCCGACGGGACTCCCTAAATGAGCAGTTCTTC. Filled out from reference TRBV14 and TRBJ2-1, the complete variable domain reads EAGVTQFPSHSVIEKGQTVTLRCDPISGHDNLYWYRRVMGKEIKFLLHFVKESKQDESGMPNNRFLAERTGGTYSTLKVQPAELEDSGVYFCVSSRRDSLNEQFFGPGTRLTVL.

This clone appeared a single time. The chain is built from TRBV6-1 and TRBJ1-1; D perhaps matches TRBD1 (6 bases). The length of the CDR3 is 15 residues. Germline CDR1 is MNHNS and CDR2 is SASEGT. The V end was cut by 1 base, the J end by 1 base, with 10 bases between. The CDR3 loop is CASSEETGANTEAFF. The CDR3 coding sequence is TGTGCCAGCAGTGAAGAGACAGGAGCGAACACTGAAGCTTTCTTT.

This chain connects TRBV6-2 or TRBV6-3 to TRBJ2-7; D is possibly TRBD1 (5 bases). This CDR3 has 14 amino acids. CDR1 and CDR2 from the germline V gene are MNHEY and SVGEGT. Trimming shortened V by 2 bases and J by 0 bases, and 8 bases separated the two germline ends. The CDR3 protein is CASSYRGFSYEQYF. The CDR3 DNA reads as TGTGCCAGCAGTTACAGGGGTTTCTCCTACGAGCAGTACTTC.

A few counts support this clone. J is TRBJ1-2 and V is TRBV19; 7 bases are shared with TRBD1. Unmatched junction bases numbered 5, after V lost 6 bases and J lost 4 bases. CDR1 is LNHDA, CDR2 SQIVND, per germline (reference sequence). This CDR3 comprises 13 residues. The CDR3, as DNA: TGTGCCAGTAGGTGGGACAGTACCTATGGCTACACCTTC. Its translation: CASRWDSTYGYTF.

This clone was seen just once. The genes are TRBV27 and TRBJ2-2; perhaps TRBD1 as D (5 bases). The V gene lost 2 bases and the J gene lost 4 bases, with 11 bases spanning the gap. This CDR3 is 15 amino acids long. The germline CDR1 and CDR2 sequences are MNHEY and SMNVEV (reference sequence). The CDR3 nucleotides are TGTGCCAGCAGTTTAAGGGGCCTCGGCACCGGGGAGCTGTTTTTT. This translates into CASSLRGLGTGELFF.

Only a few counts were recorded for this clone. The chain couples TRBV5-1 to TRBJ1-4; D perhaps matches TRBD1 (6 bases). The CDR3 totals 14 residues. Between the trimmed V and J ends, which lost 0 bases and 7 bases, there was a span of 10 bases. Looked up from germline, CDR1 is SGHRS and CDR2 is YFSETQ. The CDR3: CASSLGGPGEKLFF. CDR3 nucleotide sequence: TGCGCCAGCAGCTTGGGGGGGCCTGGTGAAAAACTGTTTTTT.

This clone qualifies as medium-sized (0.01 to 0.1%). V gene TRBV19 combines with J gene TRBJ1-1; TRBD1 aligns across 9 bases. This CDR3 is built from 15 residues. Germline V gene lookup returns CDR1 LNHDA and CDR2 SQIVND (reference sequence). Unmatched junction bases numbered 7, after V lost 2 bases and J lost 6 bases. CDR3 protein: CASSISGTGSAEAFF. For the CDR3, the DNA is TGTGCCAGTAGTATATCCGGGACAGGGAGCGCTGAAGCTTTCTTT. The full variable domain, with the rest looked up from reference TRBV19 and TRBJ1-1, is DGGITQSPKYLFRKEGQNVTLSCEQNLNHDAMYWYRQDPGQGLRLIYYSQIVNDFQKGDIAEGYSVSREKKESFPLTVTSAQKNPTAFYLCASSISGTGSAEAFFGQGTRLTVV.

This CDR3 is CASSVGDSLDYEQYF. The DNA for the CDR3 is TGTGCCAGCAGCGTAGGAGACAGCCTGGACTACGAGCAGTACTTC. The chain couples TRBV9 to TRBJ2-7; maybe TRBD1 (5 bases). CDR3 size: 15 residues. Trimming left V 0 bases short and J 3 bases short, with 13 bases between. The germline V gene has CDR1 SGDLS and CDR2 YYNGEE.